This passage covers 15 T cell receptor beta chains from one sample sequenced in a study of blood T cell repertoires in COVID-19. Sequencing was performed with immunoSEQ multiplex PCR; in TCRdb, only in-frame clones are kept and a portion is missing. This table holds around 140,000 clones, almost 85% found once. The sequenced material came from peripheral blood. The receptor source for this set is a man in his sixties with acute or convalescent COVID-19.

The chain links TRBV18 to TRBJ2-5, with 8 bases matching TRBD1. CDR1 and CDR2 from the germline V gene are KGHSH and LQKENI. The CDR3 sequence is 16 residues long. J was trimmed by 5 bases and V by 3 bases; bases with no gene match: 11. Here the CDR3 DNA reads TGTGCCAGCTCACCGGACGTTCCAGGGGGCGCGGAGACCCAGTACTTC. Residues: CASSPDVPGGAETQYF.

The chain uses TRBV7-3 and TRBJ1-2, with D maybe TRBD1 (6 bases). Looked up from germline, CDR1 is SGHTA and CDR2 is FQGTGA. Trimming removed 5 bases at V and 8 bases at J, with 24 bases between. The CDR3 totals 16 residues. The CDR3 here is CASSPSPRGGEEGYTF. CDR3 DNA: TGTGCCAGCAGCCCCTCGCCGAGGGGGGGGGAGGAGGGCTACACCTTC.

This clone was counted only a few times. CDR3 sequence (DNA): TGTGCCAGCAGTTTCGGACAGGCGGCTGAAGCTTTCTTT. Translating it yields CASSFGQAAEAFF. The V call is TRBV27, the J call TRBJ1-1, with TRBD1 matching 7 bases. CDR1 and CDR2 from the germline V gene are MNHEY and SMNVEV (reference sequence). Germline trimming cut 3 bases from V and 6 bases from J; bases unmatched to any gene: 4. This CDR3 is 13 amino acids long.

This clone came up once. The CDR3: CASSDSPGAQYF. CDR3 sequence (DNA): TGTGCCAGCAGTGATAGCCCGGGGGCCCAGTACTTC. The chain links TRBV6-1 to TRBJ2-5; TRBD2 might be the D (6 bases). Trimming pared 3 bases from V and 9 bases from J, leaving 11 bases between. CDR3 length: 12 residues. Germline-derived CDR1 and CDR2 are MNHNS and SASEGT.

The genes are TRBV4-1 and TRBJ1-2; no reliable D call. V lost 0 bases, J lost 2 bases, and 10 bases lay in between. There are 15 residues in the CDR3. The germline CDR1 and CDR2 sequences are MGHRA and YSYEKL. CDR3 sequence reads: CASSQEVTDNYGYTF. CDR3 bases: TGCGCCAGCAGCCAAGAGGTCACAGACAACTATGGCTACACCTTC.

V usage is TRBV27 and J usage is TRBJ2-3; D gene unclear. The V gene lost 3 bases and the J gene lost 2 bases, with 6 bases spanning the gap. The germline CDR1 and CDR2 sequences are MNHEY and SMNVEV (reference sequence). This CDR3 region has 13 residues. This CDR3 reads CASSFLPTDTQYF. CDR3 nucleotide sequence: TGTGCCAGCAGTTTCCTCCCCACAGATACGCAGTATTTT.

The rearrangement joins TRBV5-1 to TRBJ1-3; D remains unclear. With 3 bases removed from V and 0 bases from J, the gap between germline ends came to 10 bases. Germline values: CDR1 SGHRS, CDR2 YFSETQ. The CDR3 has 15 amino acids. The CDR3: CASSSRPGSGNTIYF. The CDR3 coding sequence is TGCGCCAGCAGCTCACGACCGGGCTCTGGAAACACCATATATTTT.

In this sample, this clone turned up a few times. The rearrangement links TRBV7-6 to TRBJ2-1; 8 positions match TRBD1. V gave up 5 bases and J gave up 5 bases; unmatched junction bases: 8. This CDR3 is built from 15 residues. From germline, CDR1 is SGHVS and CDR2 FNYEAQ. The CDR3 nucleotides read TGTGCCAGCAGCCCTCGGGGACAGGTAGACAATGAGCAGTTCTTC. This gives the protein CASSPRGQVDNEQFF.

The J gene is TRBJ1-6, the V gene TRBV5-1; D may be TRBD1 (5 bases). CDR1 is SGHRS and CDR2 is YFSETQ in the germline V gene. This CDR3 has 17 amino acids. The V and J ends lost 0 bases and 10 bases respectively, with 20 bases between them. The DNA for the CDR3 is TGCGCCAGCAGCTTGGAGTTGGTAACAGAGTCAGGGTCACCCCTCCACTTT. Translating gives CASSLELVTESGSPLHF.

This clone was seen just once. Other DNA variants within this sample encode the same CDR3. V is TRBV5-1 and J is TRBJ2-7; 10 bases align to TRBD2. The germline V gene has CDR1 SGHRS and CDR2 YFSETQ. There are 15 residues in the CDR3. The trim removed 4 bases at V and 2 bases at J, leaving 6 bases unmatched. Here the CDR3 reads CASSPRTSGAYEQYF. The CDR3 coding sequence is TGCGCCAGCAGCCCGAGGACTAGCGGAGCCTACGAGCAGTACTTC.

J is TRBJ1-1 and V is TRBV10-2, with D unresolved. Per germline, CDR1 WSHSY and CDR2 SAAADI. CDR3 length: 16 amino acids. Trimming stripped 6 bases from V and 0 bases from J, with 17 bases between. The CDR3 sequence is CASSSDGPSMNTEAFF. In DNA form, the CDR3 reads TGCGCCAGCAGCAGCGACGGTCCGAGCATGAACACTGAAGCTTTCTTT.

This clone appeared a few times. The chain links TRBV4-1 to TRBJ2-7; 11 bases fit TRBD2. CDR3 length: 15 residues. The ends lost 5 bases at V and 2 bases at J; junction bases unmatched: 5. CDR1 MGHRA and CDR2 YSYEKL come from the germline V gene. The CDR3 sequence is CASSKLAGGPYEQYF. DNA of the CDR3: TGCGCCAGCAGCAAATTAGCGGGGGGGCCCTACGAGCAGTACTTC.

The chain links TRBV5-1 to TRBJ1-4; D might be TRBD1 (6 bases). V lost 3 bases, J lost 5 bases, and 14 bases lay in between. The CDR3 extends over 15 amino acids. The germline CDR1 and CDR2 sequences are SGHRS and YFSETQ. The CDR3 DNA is TGCGCCAGCAGCTCTTTACAGGGCCAGAATGAAAAACTGTTTTTT. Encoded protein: CASSSLQGQNEKLFF.

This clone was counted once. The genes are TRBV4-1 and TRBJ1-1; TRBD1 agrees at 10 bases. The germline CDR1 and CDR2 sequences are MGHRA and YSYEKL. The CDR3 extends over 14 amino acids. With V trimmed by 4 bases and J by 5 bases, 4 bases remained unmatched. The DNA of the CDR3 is TGCGCCAGCAGCCGAGGGACAGGGGAAACTGAAGCTTTCTTT. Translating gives CASSRGTGETEAFF.

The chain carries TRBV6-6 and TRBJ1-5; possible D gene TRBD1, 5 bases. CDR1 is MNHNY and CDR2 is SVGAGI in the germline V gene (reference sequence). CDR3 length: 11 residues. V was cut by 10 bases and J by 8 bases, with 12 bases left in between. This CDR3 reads CAIGRVEPQHF. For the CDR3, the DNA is TGTGCCATAGGCAGGGTTGAGCCCCAGCATTTT.